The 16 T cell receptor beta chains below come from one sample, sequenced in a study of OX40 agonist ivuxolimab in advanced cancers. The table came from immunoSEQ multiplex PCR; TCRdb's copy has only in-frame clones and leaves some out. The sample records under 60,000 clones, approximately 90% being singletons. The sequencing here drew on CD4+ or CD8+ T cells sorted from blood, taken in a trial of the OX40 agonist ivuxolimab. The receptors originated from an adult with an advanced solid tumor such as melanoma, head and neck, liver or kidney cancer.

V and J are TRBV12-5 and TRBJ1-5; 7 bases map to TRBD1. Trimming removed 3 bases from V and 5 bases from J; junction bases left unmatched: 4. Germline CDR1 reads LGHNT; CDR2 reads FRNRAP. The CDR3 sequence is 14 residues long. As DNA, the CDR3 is TGTGCTAGTGGTTTACTACAGGGGTATCAGCCCCAGCATTTT. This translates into CASGLLQGYQPQHF.

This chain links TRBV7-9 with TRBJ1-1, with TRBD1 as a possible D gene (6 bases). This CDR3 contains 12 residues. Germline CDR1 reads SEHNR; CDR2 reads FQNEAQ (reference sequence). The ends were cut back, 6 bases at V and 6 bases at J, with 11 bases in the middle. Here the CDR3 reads CASSLGGPEAFF. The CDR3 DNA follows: TGTGCCAGCAGTCTCGGGGGCCCTGAAGCTTTCTTT.

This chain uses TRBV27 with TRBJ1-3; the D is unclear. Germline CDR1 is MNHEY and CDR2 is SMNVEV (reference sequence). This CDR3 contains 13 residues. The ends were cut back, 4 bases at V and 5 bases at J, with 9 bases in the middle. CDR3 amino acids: CASSSNPRNTIYF. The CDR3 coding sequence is TGTGCCAGCAGTTCGAACCCCAGAAACACCATATATTTT.

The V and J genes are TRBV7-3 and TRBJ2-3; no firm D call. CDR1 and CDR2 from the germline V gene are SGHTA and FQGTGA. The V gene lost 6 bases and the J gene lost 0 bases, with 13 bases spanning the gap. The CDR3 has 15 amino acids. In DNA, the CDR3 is TGTGCCAGCAGTTCCGGCGTCACTAGCACAGATACGCAGTATTTT. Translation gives CASSSGVTSTDTQYF. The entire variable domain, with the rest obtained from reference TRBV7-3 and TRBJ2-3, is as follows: GAGVSQTPSNKVTEKGKYVELRCDPISGHTALYWYRQSLGQGPEFLIYFQGTGAADDSGLPNDRFFAVRPEGSVSTLKIQRTERGDSAVYLCASSSGVTSTDTQYFGPGTRLTVL.

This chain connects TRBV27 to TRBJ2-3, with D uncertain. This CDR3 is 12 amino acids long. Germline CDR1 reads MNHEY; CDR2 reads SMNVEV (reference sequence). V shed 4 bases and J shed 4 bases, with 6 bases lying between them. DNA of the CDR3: TGTGCCAGCAGTTCCCCCCCAGATACGCAGTATTTT. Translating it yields CASSSPPDTQYF.

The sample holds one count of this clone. Here the CDR3 DNA reads TGTGCCAGTAGTATTGGGGATGGCTACACCTTC. This encodes CASSIGDGYTF. This sequence joins TRBV19 and TRBJ1-2; D gene ambiguous. CDR1 is LNHDA, CDR2 SQIVND, per germline (reference sequence). This CDR3 is built from 11 residues. V lost 3 bases and J lost 6, with 5 bases in between.

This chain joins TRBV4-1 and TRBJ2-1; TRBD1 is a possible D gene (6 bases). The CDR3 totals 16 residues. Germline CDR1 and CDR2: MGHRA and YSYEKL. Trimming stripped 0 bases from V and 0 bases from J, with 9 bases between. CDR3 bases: TGCGCCAGCAGCCAAGACAACAGGGCCTCCTACAATGAGCAGTTCTTC. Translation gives CASSQDNRASYNEQFF.

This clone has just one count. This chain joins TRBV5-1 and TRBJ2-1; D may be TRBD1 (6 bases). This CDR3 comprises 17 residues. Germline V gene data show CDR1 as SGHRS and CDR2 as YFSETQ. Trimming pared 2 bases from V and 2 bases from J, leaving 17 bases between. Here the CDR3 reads CASSLQTGTGPYNEQFF. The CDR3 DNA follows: TGCGCCAGCAGCTTACAAACAGGGACGGGCCCCTACAATGAGCAGTTCTTC. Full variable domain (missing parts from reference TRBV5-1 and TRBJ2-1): KAGVTQTPRYLIKTRGQQVTLSCSPISGHRSVSWYQQTPGQGLQFLFEYFSETQRNKGNFPGRFSGRQFSNSRSEMNVSTLELGDSALYLCASSLQTGTGPYNEQFFGPGTRLTVL.

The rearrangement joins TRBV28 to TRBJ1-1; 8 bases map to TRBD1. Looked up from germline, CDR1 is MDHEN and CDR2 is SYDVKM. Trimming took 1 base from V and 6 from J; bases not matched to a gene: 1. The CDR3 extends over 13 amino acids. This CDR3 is CASSLLGQAEAFF. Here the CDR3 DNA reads TGTGCCAGCAGTTTATTGGGACAGGCTGAAGCTTTCTTT.

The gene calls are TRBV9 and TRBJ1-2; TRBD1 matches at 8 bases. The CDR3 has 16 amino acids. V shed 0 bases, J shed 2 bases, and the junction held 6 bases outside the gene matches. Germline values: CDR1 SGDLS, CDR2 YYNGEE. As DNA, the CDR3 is TGTGCCAGCAGCGTAGACTCACAGGGGGTAAACTATGGCTACACCTTC. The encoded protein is CASSVDSQGVNYGYTF.

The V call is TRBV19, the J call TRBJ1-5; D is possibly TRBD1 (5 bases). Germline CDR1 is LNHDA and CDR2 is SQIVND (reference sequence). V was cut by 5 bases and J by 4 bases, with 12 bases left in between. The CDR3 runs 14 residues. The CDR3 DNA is TGTGCCAGTAGTCGGGGGATGGGGAATCAGCCCCAGCATTTT. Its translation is CASSRGMGNQPQHF.

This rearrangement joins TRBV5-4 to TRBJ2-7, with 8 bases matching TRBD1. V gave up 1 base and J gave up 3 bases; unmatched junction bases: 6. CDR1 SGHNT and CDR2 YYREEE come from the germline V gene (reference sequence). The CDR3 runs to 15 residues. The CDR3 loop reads CASSLLQGGDYEQYF. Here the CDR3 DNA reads TGTGCCAGCAGCTTGTTACAGGGGGGAGACTACGAGCAGTACTTC.

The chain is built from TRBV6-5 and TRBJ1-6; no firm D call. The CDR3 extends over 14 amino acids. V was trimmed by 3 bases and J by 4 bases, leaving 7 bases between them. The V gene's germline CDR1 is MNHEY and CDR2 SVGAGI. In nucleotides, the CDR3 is TGTGCCAGCAGTTATTCAGATTATAATTCACCCCTCCACTTT. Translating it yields CASSYSDYNSPLHF.

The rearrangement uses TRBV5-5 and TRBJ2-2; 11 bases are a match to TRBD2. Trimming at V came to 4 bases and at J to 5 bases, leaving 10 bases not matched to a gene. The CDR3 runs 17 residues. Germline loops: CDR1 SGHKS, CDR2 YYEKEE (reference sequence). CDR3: CASSPGTSGGPTGELFF. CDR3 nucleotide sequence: TGTGCCAGCAGCCCTGGTACTAGCGGGGGCCCGACCGGGGAGCTGTTTTTT.

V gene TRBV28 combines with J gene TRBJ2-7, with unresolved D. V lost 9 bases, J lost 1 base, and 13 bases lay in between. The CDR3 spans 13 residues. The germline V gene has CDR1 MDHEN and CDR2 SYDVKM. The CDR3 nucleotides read TGTGCCAGTTCCGACCGATTATCCTACGAGCAGTACTTC. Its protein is CASSDRLSYEQYF.

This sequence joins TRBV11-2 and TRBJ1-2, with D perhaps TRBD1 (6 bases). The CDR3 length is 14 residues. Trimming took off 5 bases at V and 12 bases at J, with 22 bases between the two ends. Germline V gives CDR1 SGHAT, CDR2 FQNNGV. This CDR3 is CASSQAGTSEGHTF. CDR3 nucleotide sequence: TGTGCCAGCAGCCAGGCGGGGACATCAGAAGGCCACACCTTC.